The clone carrying this T cell receptor (beta chain) has only a few counts. No antigen is known for it. The record originates from a study of T cell repertoires in cytomegalovirus infection. Whole-study context: Signatures in public TCR beta sequences pointed to both CMV infection and matching HLA type.

The V segment lost 10 bases and the J segment 3 bases; nucleotides outside the gene matches: 12. The CDR3 totals 15 residues. Per germline, CDR1 LNHDA and CDR2 SQIVND (reference sequence). TCRdb recomputed calls from the reads with MiXCR, one row per CDR3 protein. The top ten hold about 20% of the sample, which has roughly 340,000 distinct CDR3 sequences, just under 30% seen once. The sequencing used cultured PBMCs, collected from culture after CMV antigen stimulation. The clonotype originates from a human donor in good health (CMV status not recorded). Some clones in this sample may be carry-over from other donors' samples. The chain is built from TRBV19 and TRBJ2-7, with 10 positions matching TRBD2. Here the CDR3 reads CATAQREGLGYEQYF. The CDR3 region has the DNA TGTGCCACGGCTCAGCGGGAGGGTTTGGGCTACGAGCAGTACTTC.